The text below deals with one T cell receptor (beta chain). This clone was detected only a few times. The antigen it binds to is not known. Base qualities are missing; no much larger clone stands one base away. To prepare the library, the immunoSEQ multiplex PCR assay was applied. Survey resolution was applied, with two replicates of approximately 200 ng each being run for a total of approximately 400 ng of DNA per sample. Rearranged TCRB sequences in genomic DNA were detected with the hsTCRB kit using multiplex PCR primers targeting V and J genes. To amplify the CDR3 region, the first PCR ran for 31 cycles with the QIAGEN Multiplex PCR Kit. Sample barcodes and Illumina adapters were attached to each replicate during a second PCR lasting 7 to 9 cycles. Pooled libraries were quantified using a QuantStudio 6 and the KAPA library quantification kit. About 14 pM of pooled libraries went onto an Illumina MiSeq for sequencing, using single-end reads of 156 cycles plus an index read of 15 cycles. Turning to the authors' computational methods: Of 150,000 to 200,000 unique clonotypes, more than 1.5% were flagged by VDJdb annotation as previously reported viral-epitope-specific. Raw reads were processed by the immunoSEQ Data Assistant and immunoSEQ Analyzer into normalized, annotated TCRB repertoires. Clonotype analysis used the immunarch R package version 0.6.5 and BioAnalyzer. Before richness was estimated, every repertoire was downsampled to match the clone count of the smallest repertoire. Clonotypes were sorted into expanded, contracted or novel categories with Fisher's exact tests, where novel meant the clonotype had zero frequency before treatment. GLIPH2 clustered significantly changed CDR3 beta sequences using simulation_depth=1000 and kmer_min_depth=3, excluding CDR3s shorter than five residues. TCRdb re-hosts the immuneACCESS table, in-frame sequences only. Its copies lack some clones; in the studies checked, an unresolved V gene accounts for under half of them, and the cause for the rest is not known. V and J calls and clone size are as listed in that table; D and trimming were resolved from the DNA. Recorded for this sample are roughly 3,200 clones; about 80% of them occurred a single time. The biggest ten clones account for under 30% of the sample.

V gives up 7 bases and J gives up 2 bases, and the segment between their germline ends measures 21 bases. According to the germline V gene, CDR1 reads SGHRS and CDR2 reads YFSETQ. Spanning cysteine to phenylalanine, the CDR3 consists of 17 amino acids. CDR3 DNA only is kept here, 51 bases in frame from base 1. Bulk bone marrow was analyzed without sorting T-cell subsets. TCR beta CDR3 regions were immunosequenced from bone marrow of about eleven myelodysplastic syndrome patients before and after hypomethylating agent therapy. Each patient contributed a baseline bone marrow plus two to three bone marrows at different post-treatment timepoints for longitudinal repertoire tracking. Whole bone marrow served as the source for genomic DNA extraction, with DNA quality checked using TapeStation, NanoDrop OneC and PicoGreen assays. The sample is drawn from a study of hypomethylating agent response in myelodysplastic syndrome (dated by TCRdb to about 2021). Describing the broader study: The hypomethylating agent given was azacitidine in 8 of 11 patients and decitabine in 3 of 11 patients. Roughly 5 patients did not respond, whereas about 6 responded with either complete response or hematologic improvement. The cohort was composed of roughly ten male and a couple of female myelodysplastic syndrome patients. TET2 mutation was identified most frequently, being present in 5 of 11 patients. Response was defined as complete response or hematologic improvement, and patients who met neither criterion were classified as non-responders. On average the patients were about 70 +/- 6 years old, and a diploid cytogenetic profile was seen most often.

General findings and caveats noted by the study authors: Only ten or so patients were analyzed, so the cohort was small. Novel clonotypes were found to emerge more often in responders, whereas more contracted clonotypes were observed in non-responders after treatment. The healthy control donors were not matched in age to the MDS patients, and this mismatch could have affected the comparison between MDS and healthy donors. After hypomethylating agent treatment, no significant change in richness, rarefaction diversity or clonality was seen, either across all patients or within response groups. The shared GLIPH2 clusters might recognize novel MDS antigens, but this possibility was not confirmed and requires experimental validation.

Recombination linked TRBV5-1 to TRBJ2-2, with TRBD1 as a weak D call on 5 bases. The input for sequencing was bone marrow, taken before or after starting hypomethylating agent treatment for myelodysplastic syndrome (not recorded which). This TCR was sampled from a human donor with myelodysplastic syndrome. The sequence in DNA is TGCGCCAGCTGCCCCTTTTCGACACAGGAAAACACCGGGGAGCTGTTTTTT. This is translated as CASCPFSTQENTGELFF.